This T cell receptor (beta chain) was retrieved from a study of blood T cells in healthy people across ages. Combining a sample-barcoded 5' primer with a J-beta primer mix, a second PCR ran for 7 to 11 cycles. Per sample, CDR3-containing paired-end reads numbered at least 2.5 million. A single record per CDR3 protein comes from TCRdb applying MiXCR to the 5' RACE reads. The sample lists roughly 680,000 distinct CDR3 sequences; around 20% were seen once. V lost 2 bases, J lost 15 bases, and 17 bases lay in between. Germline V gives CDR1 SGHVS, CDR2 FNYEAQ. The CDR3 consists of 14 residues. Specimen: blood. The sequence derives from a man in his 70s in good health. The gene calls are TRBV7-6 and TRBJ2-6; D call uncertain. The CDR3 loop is CASSLWSWTDALTF. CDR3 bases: TGTGCCAGCAGCTTATGGTCTTGGACCGACGCCCTGACTTTC.